This TCR beta chain comes out of a study of CXCR3-negative and CXCR3-positive naive CD8 T cells. Study-wide results and limits: With surface CD5 comparable between naive subsets, TCR strength was estimated using properties derived from the TRB CDR3. Post-cryopreservation CXCR3 expression was partly diminished, and the bulk of assays employed fresh PBMCs. Both naive subsets showed comparably high diversity, and memory CD8+ cells showed much lower diversity. When CXCR3-positive naive cells were set against CXCR3-negative naive cells, the former had more hydrophobic TRB CDR3s.

The CDR3 length is 14 residues. CDR1 and CDR2 from the germline V gene are MDHEN and SYDVKM. The libraries of TRB cDNA were constructed through 5' RACE using UMI labels. TCRdb processed the 5' RACE reads again and assigns one entry to each CDR3 protein, with no DNA. The sample data list 130,000 or so distinct CDR3 sequences. With respect to this clonotype: The target antigen is unknown.

CD45RO-CCR7+CD27+CD95- defined naive CD8+ T cells. This chain links TRBV28 with TRBJ2-1. Material for sequencing was naive CXCR3+ CD8+ T cells from blood. The sample's subset: CD45RO-CCR7+CD27+CD95- naive CD8+ T cells expressing CXCR3 (TNR3+). The clonotype originates from a human donor in good health. Some clones in this sample may be carry-over from other donors' samples. CDR3 residues: CASRAGGSYNEQFF.